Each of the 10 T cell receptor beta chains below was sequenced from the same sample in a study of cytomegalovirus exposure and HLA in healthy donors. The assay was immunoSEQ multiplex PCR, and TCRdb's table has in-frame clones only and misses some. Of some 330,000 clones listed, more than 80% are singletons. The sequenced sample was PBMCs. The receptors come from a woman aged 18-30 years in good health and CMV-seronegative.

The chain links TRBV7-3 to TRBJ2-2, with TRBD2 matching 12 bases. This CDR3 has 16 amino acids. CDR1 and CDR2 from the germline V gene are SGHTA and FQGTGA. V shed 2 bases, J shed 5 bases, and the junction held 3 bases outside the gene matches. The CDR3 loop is CASSLSSGRETGELFF. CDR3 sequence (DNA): TGTGCCAGCAGCTTATCTAGCGGGAGGGAGACCGGGGAGCTGTTTTTT.

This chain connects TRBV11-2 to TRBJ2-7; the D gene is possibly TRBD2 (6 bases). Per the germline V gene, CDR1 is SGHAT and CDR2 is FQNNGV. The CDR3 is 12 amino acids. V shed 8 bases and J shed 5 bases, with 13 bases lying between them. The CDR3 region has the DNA TGTGCCAGCGGGGGGAAACAGGACGAGCAGTACTTC. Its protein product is CASGGKQDEQYF.

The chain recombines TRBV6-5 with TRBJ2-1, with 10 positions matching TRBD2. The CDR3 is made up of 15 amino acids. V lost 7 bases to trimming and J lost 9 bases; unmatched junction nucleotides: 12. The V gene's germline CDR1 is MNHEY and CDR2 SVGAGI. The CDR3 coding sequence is TGTGCCAGCAAAAAGACTAGCGGGCGGGGCAGTGAGCAGTTCTTC. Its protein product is CASKKTSGRGSEQFF.

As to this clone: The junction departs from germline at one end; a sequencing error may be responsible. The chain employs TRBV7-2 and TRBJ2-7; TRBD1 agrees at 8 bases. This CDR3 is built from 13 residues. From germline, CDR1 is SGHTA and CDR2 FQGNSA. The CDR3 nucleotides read TGTGCCAGCAGCCCGGACAGGGACCAGGGGAGTCGCTTC. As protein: CASSPDRDQGSRF.

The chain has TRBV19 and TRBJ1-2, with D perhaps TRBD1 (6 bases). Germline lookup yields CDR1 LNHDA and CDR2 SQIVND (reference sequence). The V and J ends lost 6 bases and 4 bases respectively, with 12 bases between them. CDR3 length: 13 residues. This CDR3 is CASRPTGSYGYTF. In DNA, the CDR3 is TGTGCCAGTAGGCCCACAGGGTCCTATGGCTACACCTTC. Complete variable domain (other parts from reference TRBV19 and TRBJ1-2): DGGITQSPKYLFRKEGQNVTLSCEQNLNHDAMYWYRQDPGQGLRLIYYSQIVNDFQKGDIAEGYSVSREKKESFPLTVTSAQKNPTAFYLCASRPTGSYGYTFGSGTRLTVV.

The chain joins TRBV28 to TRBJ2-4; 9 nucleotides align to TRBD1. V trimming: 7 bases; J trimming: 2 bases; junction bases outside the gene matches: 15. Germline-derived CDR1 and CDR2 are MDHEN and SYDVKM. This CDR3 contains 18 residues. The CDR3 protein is CASNPGQGSSVPKNIQYF. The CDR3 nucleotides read TGTGCCAGCAACCCGGGACAGGGATCTTCTGTACCCAAAAACATTCAGTACTTC. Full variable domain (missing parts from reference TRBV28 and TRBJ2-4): DVKVTQSSRYLVKRTGEKVFLECVQDMDHENMFWYRQDPGLGLRLIYFSYDVKMKEKGDIPEGYSVSREKKERFSLILESASTNQTSMYLCASNPGQGSSVPKNIQYFGAGTRLSVL.

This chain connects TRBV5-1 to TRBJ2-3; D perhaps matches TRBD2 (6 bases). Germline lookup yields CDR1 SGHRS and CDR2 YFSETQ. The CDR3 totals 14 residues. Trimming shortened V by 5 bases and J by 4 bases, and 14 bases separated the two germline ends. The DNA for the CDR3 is TGCGCCAGCAGGCGGGGAATCTTGGCAGATACGCAGTATTTT. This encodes CASRRGILADTQYF.

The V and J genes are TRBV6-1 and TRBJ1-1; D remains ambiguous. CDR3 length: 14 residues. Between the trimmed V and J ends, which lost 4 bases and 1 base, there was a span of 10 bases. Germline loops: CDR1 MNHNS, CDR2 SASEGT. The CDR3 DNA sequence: TGTGCCAGCAGTGTCCAACTATCGAACACTGAAGCTTTCTTT. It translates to CASSVQLSNTEAFF.

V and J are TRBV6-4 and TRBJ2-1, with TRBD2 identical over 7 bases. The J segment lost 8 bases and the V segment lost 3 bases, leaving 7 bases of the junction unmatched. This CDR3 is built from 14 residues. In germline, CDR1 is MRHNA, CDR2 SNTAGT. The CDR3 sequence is CASSELAGLHEQFF. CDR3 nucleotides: TGTGCCAGCAGTGAGTTAGCGGGCCTACATGAGCAGTTCTTC.

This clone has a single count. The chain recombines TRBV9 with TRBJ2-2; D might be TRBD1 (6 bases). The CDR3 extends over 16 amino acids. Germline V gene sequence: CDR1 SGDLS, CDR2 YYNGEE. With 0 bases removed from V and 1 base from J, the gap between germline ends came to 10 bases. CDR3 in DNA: TGTGCCAGCAGCGTAGGAGGGGGAGTGAACACCGGGGAGCTGTTTTTT. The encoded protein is CASSVGGGVNTGELFF. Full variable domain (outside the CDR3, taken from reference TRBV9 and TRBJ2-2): DSGVTQTPKHLITATGQRVTLRCSPRSGDLSVYWYQQSLDQGLQFLIQYYNGEERAKGNILERFSAQQFPDLHSELNLSSLELGDSALYFCASSVGGGVNTGELFFGEGSRLTVL.